This entry features one T cell receptor (beta chain) sequence. These data come from a study of blood T cell repertoires in COVID-19. Whole-study context: Samples representing acute and convalescent COVID-19 were sourced from the United States, Italy and Spain.

CDR1 SGHRS and CDR2 YFSETQ come from the germline V gene. The CDR3 loop spans 16 amino acids. Trimming at V came to 5 bases and at J to 0 bases, leaving 10 bases not matched to a gene. Sequencing used immunoSEQ multiplex PCR; TCRdb keeps in-frame clones, though not all of them. The table has tens of thousands of clones, approximately 91% seen once; the top ten hold 3% to 4%. This TCR derives from a man in his 60s with acute or convalescent COVID-19. J is TRBJ2-7 and V is TRBV5-1; 8 bases fit TRBD2. The sequenced sample was peripheral blood. The CDR3 region has the DNA TGCGCCAGCAGGAGGGAGGCGGGAGGTGGCTCCTACGAGCAGTACTTC. Protein product: CASRREAGGGSYEQYF. Together with reference TRBV5-1 and TRBJ2-7, the CDR3 gives the full variable domain: KAGVTQTPRYLIKTRGQQVTLSCSPISGHRSVSWYQQTPGQGLQFLFEYFSETQRNKGNFPGRFSGRQFSNSRSEMNVSTLELGDSALYLCASRREAGGGSYEQYFGPGTRLTVT.